The clone carrying this T cell receptor beta chain was detected many times. Its antigen is not identified. Germline-derived CDR1 and CDR2 are KGHDR and SFDVKD. This CDR3 spans 17 amino acids. The J segment lost 1 base and the V segment lost 7 bases, leaving 5 bases of the junction unmatched. A 10-nucleotide random UMI tagged transcripts in template-switch 5'RACE cDNA synthesis. TCRdb passed the 5' RACE reads through MiXCR, listing each CDR3 protein once. The sample consists of 14,000 or so distinct CDR3 sequences, 13% of them appearing once. The source of the sample is a study of neurological immune-mediated disorders. Notes on the study in general: The absence of shared CDR3 amino acid sequences among expanded clones across subjects suggests private repertoires in all groups. Multiple sclerosis patients had less TCR clonal expansion than even healthy controls, unlike HTLV-1-associated myelopathy.

The study built sorted libraries from around 1 million CD4+ or CD8+ T cells. The sequence was obtained from a female donor with HTLV-1-associated myelopathy (HAM/TSP). The sequenced sample was CD8+ T cells from blood. The V and J genes are TRBV24-1 and TRBJ2-6; the match to TRBD1 covers 11 bases. The CDR3 reads CATSPRDRGSGANVLTF. CDR3 nucleotides: TGTGCCACCAGCCCCCGGGACAGGGGGTCTGGGGCCAACGTCCTGACTTTC.